Listed here is a single T cell receptor (beta chain). The data were taken from a study of T cell changes during pregnancy in multiple sclerosis. The CDR3 extends over 14 amino acids. V was trimmed by 2 bases and J by 2 bases, leaving 10 bases between them. CDR1 and CDR2 (germline): MNHEY, SVGAGI. Sequencing used immunoSEQ multiplex PCR; TCRdb keeps in-frame clones, though not all of them. The repertoire has tens of thousands of clones, about 92% of them found once; the top ten carry around 2.8%. The sequence was obtained from a female donor in good health, enrolled as a control in a pregnancy study. V usage is TRBV6-5 and J usage is TRBJ2-7; the D gene is possibly TRBD1 (5 bases). The sequenced sample was peripheral blood, obtained in the second trimester of pregnancy. Written as DNA, the CDR3 is TGTGCCAGCAGTTACAACCAGGACACCTACGAGCAGTACTTC. Protein: CASSYNQDTYEQYF.